This TCR beta chain emerged from a study of cytomegalovirus exposure and HLA in healthy donors. PCR used 60 Vbeta primers and 13 Jbeta primers. TCRdb's table, derived via immunoSEQ multiplex PCR, lists solely in-frame clones and lacks some. Recorded for this sample: under 40,000 clones. The CDR3 is made up of 12 amino acids. Germline V gene data show CDR1 as SGHTA and CDR2 as FQGNSA. Trimming took off 3 bases at V and 7 bases at J, with 7 bases between the two ends. The material sequenced was PBMCs. The source of this sequence is a woman aged 40 to 49 in good health and CMV-seropositive. J is TRBJ2-1 and V is TRBV7-2, with a possible D match to TRBD1 (5 bases). The CDR3 DNA sequence: TGTGCCAGCAGCTTGGGGCGTAATGAGCAGTTCTTC. This translates into CASSLGRNEQFF.